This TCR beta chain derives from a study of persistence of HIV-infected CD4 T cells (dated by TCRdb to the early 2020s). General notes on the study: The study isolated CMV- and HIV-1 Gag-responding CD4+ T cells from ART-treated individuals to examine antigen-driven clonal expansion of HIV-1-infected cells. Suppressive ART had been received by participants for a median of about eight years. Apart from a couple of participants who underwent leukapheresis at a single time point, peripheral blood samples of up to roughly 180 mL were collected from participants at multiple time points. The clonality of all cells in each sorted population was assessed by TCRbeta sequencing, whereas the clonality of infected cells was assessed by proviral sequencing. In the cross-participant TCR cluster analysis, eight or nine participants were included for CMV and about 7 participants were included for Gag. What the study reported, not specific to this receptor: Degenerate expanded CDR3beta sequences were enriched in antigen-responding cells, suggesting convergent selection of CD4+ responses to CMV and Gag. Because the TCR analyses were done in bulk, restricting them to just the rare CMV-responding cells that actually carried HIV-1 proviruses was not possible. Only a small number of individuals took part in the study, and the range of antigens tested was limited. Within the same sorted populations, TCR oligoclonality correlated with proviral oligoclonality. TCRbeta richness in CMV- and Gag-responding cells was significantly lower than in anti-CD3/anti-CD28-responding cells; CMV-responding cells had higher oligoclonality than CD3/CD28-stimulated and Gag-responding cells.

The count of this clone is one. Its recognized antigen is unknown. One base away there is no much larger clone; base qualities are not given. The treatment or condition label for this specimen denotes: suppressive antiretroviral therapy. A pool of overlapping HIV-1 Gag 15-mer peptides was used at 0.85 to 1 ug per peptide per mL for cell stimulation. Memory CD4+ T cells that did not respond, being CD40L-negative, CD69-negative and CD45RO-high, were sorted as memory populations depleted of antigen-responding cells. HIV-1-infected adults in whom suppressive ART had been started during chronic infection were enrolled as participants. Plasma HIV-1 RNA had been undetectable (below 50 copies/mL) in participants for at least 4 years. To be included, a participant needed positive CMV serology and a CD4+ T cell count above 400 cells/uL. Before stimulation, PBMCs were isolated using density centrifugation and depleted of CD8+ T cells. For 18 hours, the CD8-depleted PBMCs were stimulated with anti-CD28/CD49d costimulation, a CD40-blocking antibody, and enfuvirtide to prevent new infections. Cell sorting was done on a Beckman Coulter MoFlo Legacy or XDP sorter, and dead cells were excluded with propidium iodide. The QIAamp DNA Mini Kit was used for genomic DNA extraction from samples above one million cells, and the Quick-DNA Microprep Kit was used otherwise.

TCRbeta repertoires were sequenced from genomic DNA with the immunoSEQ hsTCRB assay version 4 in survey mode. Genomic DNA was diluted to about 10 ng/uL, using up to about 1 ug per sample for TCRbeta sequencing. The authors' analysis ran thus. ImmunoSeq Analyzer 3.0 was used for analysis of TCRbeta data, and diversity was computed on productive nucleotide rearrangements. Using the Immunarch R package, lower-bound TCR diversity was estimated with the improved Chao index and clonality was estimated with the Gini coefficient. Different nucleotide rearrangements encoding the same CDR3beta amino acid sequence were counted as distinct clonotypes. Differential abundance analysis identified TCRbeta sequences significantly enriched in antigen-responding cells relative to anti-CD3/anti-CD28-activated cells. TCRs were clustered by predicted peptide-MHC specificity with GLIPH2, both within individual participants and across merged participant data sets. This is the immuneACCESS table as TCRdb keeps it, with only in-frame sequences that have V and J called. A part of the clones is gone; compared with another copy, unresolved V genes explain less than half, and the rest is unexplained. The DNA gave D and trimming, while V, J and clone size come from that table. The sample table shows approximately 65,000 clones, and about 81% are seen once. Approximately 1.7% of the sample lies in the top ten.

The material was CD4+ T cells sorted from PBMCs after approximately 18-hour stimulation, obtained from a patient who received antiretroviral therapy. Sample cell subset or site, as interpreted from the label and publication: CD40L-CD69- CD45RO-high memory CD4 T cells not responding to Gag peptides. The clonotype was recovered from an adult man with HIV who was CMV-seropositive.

For the CDR3, the sequence is CSVEGVYNEQFF. The DNA reads as follows: TGCAGCGTTGAGGGAGTATACAATGAGCAGTTCTTC. The receptor chain draws on TRBV29-1 and TRBJ2-1, with a weak D call of TRBD2 (5 bases match). The germline V gene provides CDR1 SQVTM and CDR2 ANQGSEA. V is pared back by 3 bases and J by 4 bases, with 7 bases lying between the germline termini. From its cysteine to its phenylalanine, the CDR3 spans 12 amino acids. This entry keeps only the CDR3 DNA: 36 bases, framed from base 1.